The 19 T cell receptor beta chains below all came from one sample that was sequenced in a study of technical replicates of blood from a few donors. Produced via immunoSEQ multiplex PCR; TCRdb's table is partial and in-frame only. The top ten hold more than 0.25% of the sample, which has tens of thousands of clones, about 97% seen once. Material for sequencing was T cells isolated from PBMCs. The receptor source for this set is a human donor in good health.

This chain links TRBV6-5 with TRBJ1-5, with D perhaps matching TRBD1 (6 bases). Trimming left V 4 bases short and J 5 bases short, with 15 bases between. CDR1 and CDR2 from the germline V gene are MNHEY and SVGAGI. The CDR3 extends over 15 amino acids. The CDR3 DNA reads TGTGCCAGCAGTTCCGATGGACAGCGAGATCAGCCCCAGCATTTT. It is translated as CASSSDGQRDQPQHF.

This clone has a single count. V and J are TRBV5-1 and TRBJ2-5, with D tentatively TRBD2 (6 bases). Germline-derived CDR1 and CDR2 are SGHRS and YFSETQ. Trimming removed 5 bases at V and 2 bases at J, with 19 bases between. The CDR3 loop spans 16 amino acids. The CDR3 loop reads CASSSLAVRGQETQYF. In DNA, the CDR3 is TGCGCCAGCAGTTCACTAGCAGTAAGGGGTCAAGAGACCCAGTACTTC.

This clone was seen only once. CDR3: CASSFSLAGGGAQYF. CDR3 nucleotides: TGTGCCAGCAGCTTCTCCCTAGCGGGAGGAGGGGCCCAGTACTTC. The rearrangement links TRBV7-2 to TRBJ2-5, with 11 positions matching TRBD2. This CDR3 spans 15 amino acids. Trimming took 3 bases from V and 9 from J; bases not matched to a gene: 9. CDR1 and CDR2 (germline): SGHTA, FQGNSA.

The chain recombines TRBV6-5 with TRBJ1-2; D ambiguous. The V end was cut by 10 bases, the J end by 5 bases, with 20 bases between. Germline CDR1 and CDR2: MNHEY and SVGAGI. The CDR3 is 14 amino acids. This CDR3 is CATATTDGSYGYTF. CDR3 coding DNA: TGTGCCACCGCAACTACAGACGGGAGTTATGGCTACACCTTC.

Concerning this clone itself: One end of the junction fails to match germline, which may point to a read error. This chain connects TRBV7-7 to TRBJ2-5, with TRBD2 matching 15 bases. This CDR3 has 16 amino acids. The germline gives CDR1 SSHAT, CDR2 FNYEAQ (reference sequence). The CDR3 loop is CASSFSGTSGRETQYF. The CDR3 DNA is TGTGCTAGCAGCTTCTCCGGGACTAGCGGGAGGGAGACCCAGTACTTC.

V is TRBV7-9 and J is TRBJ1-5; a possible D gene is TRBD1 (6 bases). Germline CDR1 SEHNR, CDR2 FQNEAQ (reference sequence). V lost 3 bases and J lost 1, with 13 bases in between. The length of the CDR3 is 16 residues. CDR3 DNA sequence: TGTGCCAGCAGCTTGGTCGGCAGGGGAAGCAATCAGCCCCAGCATTTT. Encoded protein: CASSLVGRGSNQPQHF. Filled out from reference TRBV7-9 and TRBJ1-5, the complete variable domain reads DTGVSQNPRHKITKRGQNVTFRCDPISEHNRLYWYRQTLGQGPEFLTYFQNEAQLEKSRLLSDRFSAERPKGSFSTLEIQRTEQGDSAMYLCASSLVGRGSNQPQHFGDGTRLSIL.

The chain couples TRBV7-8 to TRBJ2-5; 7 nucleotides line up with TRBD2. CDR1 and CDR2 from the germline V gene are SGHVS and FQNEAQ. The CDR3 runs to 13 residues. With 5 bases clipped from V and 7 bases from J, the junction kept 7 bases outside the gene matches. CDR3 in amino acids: CASSHEGGGTQYF. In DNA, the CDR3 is TGTGCCAGCAGCCACGAGGGCGGGGGGACCCAGTACTTC.

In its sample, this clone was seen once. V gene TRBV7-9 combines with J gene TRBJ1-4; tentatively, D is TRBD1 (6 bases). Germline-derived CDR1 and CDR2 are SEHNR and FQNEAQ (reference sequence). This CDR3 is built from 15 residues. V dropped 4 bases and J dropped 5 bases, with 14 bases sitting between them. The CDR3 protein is CASSSLGQQNEKLFF. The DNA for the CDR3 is TGTGCCAGCAGCTCGCTCGGACAGCAGAATGAAAAACTGTTTTTT.

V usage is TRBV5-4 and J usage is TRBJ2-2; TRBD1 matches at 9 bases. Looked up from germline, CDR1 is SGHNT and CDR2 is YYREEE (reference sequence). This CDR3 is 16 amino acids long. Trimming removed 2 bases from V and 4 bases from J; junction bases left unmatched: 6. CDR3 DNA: TGTGCCAGCAGCTTTTCCGGGACAGGGCGCACCGGGGAGCTGTTTTTT. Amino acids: CASSFSGTGRTGELFF.

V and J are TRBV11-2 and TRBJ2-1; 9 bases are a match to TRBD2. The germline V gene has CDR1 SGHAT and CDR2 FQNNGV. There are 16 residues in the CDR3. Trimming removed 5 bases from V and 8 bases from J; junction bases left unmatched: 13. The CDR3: CASSQISGRGYYEQFF. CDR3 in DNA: TGTGCCAGCAGCCAGATTAGCGGGAGAGGTTACTATGAGCAGTTCTTC.

The CDR3 sequence: CASSVQEGNTIYF. DNA for the CDR3: TGTGCCAGCAGTGTTCAAGAGGGAAACACCATATATTTT. The chain couples TRBV6-5 to TRBJ1-3; no clear D gene. The germline V gene encodes CDR1 MNHEY and CDR2 SVGAGI. The V end was cut by 5 bases, the J end by 4 bases, with 9 bases between. The CDR3 spans 13 residues.

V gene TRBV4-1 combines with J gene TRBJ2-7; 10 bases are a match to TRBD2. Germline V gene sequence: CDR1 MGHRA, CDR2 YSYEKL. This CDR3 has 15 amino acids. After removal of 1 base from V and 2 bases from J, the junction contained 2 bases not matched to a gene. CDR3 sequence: CASSQALAGAYEQYF. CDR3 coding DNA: TGCGCCAGCAGCCAAGCCCTAGCGGGAGCCTACGAGCAGTACTTC.

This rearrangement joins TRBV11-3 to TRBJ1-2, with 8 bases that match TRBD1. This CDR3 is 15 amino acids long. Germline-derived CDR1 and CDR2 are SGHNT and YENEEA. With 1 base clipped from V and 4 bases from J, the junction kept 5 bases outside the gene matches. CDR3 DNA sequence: TGTGCCAGCAGCTTAGTTGGACAGGGTGTCTATGGCTACACCTTC. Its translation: CASSLVGQGVYGYTF.

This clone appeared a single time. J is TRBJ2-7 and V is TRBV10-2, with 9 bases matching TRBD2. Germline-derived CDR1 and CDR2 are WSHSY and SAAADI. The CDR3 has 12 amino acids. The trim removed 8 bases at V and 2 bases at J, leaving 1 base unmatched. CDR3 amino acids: CASRLAAYEQYF. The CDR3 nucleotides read TGCGCCAGCCGACTAGCGGCCTACGAGCAGTACTTC.

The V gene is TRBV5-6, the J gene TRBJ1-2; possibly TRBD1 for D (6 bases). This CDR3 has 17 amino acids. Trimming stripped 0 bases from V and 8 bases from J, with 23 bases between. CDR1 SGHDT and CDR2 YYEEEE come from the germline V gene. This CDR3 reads CASSLAVGDTLFKGYTF. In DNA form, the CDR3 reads TGTGCCAGCAGCTTGGCGGTAGGGGACACACTCTTTAAGGGCTACACCTTC.

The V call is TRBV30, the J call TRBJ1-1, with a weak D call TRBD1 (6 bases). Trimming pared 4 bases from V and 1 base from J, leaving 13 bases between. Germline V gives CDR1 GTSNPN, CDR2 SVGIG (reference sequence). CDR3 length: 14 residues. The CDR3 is CAWTGVQGNTEAFF. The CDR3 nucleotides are TGTGCCTGGACCGGAGTACAGGGGAACACTGAAGCTTTCTTT.

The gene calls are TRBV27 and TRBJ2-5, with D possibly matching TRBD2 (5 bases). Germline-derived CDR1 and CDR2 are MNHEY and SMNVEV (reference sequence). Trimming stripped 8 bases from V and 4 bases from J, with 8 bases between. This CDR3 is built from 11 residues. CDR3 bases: TGTGCCAGCGGACTTTTAGAGACCCAGTACTTC. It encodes CASGLLETQYF.

The CDR3 sequence is CASSERGQNTEAFF. CDR3 nucleotides: TGCGCCAGCAGTGAAAGGGGCCAGAACACTGAAGCTTTCTTT. The chain uses TRBV10-2 and TRBJ1-1; D is perhaps TRBD1 (5 bases). The V gene lost 3 bases and the J gene lost 1 base, with 9 bases spanning the gap. Germline CDR1 WSHSY, CDR2 SAAADI. The CDR3 totals 14 residues.

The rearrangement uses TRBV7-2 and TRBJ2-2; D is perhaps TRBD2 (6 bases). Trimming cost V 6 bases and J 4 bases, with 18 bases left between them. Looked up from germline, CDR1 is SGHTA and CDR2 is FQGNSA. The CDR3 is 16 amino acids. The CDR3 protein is CASRGRDSNPTGELFF. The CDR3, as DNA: TGTGCCAGCAGAGGCAGGGACTCCAATCCCACCGGGGAGCTGTTTTTT.